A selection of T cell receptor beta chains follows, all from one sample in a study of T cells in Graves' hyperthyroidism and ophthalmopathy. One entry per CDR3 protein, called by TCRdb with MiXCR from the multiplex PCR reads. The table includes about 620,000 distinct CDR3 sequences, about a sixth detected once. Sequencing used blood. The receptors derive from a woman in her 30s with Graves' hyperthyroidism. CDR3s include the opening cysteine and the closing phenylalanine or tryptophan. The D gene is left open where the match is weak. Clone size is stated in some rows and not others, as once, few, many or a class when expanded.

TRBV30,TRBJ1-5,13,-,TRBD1,TGTGCCTGGGGAGTGACAGGGCTACAGCCCCAGCATTTT,CAWGVTGLQPQHF
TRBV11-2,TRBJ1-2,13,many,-,TGTGCCAGCAGCTTATCGGGGCGGGATGGCTACACCTTC,CASSLSGRDGYTF
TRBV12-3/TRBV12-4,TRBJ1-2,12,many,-,TGTGCCAGCAGTTTAGGAGAGGGTGGCTACACCTTC,CASSLGEGGYTF
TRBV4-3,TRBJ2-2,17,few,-,TGCGCCAGCAGCCAAGAGGACCGGGGAACGAACACCGGGGAGCTGTTTTTT,CASSQEDRGTNTGELFF
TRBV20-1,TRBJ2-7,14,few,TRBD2,TGCAGTGCTAGAGATTTGGAGCTAGCGGGACGACAGTACTTC,CSARDLELAGRQYF
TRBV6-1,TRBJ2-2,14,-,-,TGTGCCAGCAGCTTTCGATGGAACACCGGGGAGCTGTTTTTT,CASSFRWNTGELFF
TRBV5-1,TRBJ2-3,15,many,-,TGCGCCAGCAGCTTGGAGGACCCTAGCACAGATACGCAGTATTTT,CASSLEDPSTDTQYF
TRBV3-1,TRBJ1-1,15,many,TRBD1,TGTGCCAGCAGCCATACGGGACAGGGGGTGGGTGAAGCTTTCTTT,CASSHTGQGVGEAFF
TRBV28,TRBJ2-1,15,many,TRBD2,TGTGCCAGCCTAAAAGGGACTAGCGGGGAAAATGAGCAGTTCTTC,CASLKGTSGENEQFF
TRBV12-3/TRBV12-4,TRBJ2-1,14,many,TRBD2,TGTGCCAGCACGAGCGGGAGCCGTTACAATGAGCAGTTCTTC,CASTSGSRYNEQFF
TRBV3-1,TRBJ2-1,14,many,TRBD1,TGTGCCAGCAGCCACCGGGACAGTGACAATGAGCAGTTCTTC,CASSHRDSDNEQFF
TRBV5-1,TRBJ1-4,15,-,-,TGCGCCAGCAGCCCTGACGGTCCAACTAATGAAAAACTGTTTTTT,CASSPDGPTNEKLFF
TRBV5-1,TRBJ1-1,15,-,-,TGCGCCAGCAGCTTCGGGTTTACAGGGAACACTGAAGCTTTCTTT,CASSFGFTGNTEAFF
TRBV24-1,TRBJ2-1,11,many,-,TGTGCCACCAGTGCTCTGAATGAGCAGTTCTTC,CATSALNEQFF
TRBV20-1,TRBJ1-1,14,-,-,TGCAGTGCCAACCGCCCTTGGGGACCACAAGAAGCTTTCTTT,CSANRPWGPQEAFF
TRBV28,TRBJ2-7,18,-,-,TGTGCCAGCAGTTTGGGTGGCCGGGTTGGGCCTTCCTCCTACGAGCAGTACTTC,CASSLGGRVGPSSYEQYF
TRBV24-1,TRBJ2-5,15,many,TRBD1,TGTGCCACCAGTGACTCTTCGACAGGGCACGAGACCCAGTACTTC,CATSDSSTGHETQYF
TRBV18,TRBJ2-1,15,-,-,TGTGCCAGCTCCCCCGAACCCAAAAAAGGAAATGAGCAGTTCTTC,CASSPEPKKGNEQFF
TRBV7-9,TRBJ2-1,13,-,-,TGTGCCAGCAGCTTAGTTTGGGGCAATGAGCAGTTCTTC,CASSLVWGNEQFF
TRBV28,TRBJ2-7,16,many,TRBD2,TGTGCCAGCAAGGAGTCAGGGACTAGCGGGACACACGAGCAGTACTTC,CASKESGTSGTHEQYF
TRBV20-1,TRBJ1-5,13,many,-,TGCAGTGCAGTAAGGACAGCGGGTCAGCCCCAGCATTTT,CSAVRTAGQPQHF
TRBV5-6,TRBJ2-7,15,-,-,TGTGCCAGCAGCTCCTTAGGAACACAACCCTACGAGCAGTACTTC,CASSSLGTQPYEQYF